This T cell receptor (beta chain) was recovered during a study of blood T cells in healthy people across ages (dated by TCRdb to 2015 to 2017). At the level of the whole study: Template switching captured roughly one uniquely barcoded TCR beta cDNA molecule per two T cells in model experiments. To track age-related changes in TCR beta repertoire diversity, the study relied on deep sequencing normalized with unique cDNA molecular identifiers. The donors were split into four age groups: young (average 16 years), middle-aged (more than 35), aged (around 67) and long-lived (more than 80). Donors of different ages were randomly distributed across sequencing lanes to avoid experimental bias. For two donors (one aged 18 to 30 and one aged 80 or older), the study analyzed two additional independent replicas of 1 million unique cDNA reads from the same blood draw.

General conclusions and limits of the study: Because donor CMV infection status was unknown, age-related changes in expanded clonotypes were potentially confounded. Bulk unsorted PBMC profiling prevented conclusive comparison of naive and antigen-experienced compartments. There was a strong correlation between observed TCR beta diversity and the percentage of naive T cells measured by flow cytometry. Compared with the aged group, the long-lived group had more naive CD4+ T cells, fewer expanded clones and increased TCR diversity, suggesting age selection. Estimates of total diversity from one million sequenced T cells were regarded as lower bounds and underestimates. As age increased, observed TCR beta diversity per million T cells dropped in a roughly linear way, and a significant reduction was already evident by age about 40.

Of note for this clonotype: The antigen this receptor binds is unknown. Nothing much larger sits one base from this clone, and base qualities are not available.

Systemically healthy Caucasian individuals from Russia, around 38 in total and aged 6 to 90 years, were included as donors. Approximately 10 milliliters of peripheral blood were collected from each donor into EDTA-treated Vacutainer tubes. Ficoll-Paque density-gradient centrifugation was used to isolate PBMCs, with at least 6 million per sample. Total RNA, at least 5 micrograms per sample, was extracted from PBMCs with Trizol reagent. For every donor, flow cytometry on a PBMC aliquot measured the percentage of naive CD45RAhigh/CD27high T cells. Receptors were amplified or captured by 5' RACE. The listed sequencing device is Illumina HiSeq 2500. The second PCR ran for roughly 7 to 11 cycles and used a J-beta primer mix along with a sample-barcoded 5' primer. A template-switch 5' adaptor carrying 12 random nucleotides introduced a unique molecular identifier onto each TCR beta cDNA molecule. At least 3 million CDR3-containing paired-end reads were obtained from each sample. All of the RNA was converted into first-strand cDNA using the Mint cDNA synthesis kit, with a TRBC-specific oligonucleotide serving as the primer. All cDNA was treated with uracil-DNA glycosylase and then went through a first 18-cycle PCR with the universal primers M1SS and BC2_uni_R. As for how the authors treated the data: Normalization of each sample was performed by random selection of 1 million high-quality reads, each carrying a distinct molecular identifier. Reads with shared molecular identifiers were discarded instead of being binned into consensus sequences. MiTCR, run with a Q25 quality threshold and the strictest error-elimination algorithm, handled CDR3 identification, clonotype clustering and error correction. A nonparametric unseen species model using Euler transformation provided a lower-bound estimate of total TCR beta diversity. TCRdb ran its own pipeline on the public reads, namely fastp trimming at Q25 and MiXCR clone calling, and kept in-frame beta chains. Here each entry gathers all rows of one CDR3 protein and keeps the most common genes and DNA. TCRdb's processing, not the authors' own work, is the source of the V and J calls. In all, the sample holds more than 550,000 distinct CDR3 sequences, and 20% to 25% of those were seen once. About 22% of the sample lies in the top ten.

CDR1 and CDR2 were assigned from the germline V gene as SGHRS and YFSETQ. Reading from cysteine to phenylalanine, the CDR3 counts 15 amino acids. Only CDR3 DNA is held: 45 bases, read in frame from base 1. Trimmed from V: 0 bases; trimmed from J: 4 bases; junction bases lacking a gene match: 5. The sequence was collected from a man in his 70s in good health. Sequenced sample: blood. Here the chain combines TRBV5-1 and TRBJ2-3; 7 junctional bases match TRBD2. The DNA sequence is TGCGCCAGCAGCTTGGCCGCTAGCGGCGCAGATACGCAGTATTTT. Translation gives CASSLAASGADTQYF.